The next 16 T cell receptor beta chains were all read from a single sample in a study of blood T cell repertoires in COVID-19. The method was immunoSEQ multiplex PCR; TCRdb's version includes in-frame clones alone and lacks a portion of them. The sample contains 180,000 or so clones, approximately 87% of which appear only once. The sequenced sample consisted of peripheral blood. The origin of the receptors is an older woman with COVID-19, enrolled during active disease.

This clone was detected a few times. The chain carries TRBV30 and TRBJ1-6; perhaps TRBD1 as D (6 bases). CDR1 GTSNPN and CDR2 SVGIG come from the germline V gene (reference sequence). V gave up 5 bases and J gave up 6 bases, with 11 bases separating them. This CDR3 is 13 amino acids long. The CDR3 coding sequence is TGTGCCTGGGGCTCAGGGGCTAATTCACCCCTCCACTTT. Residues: CAWGSGANSPLHF.

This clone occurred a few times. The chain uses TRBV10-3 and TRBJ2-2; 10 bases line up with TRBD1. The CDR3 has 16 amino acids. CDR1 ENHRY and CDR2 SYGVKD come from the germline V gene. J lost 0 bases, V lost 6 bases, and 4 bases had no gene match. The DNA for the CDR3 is TGTGCCATCAGGTCCGGGACAGGGGCGAACACCGGGGAGCTGTTTTTT. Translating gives CAIRSGTGANTGELFF.

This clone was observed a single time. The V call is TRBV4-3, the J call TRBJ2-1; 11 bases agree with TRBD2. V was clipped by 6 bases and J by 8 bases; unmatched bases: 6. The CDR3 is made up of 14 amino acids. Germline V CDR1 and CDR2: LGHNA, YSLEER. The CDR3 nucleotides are TGCGCCAGCAGGAGGGGACTAGCGGCGGATGAGCAGTTCTTC. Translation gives CASRRGLAADEQFF.

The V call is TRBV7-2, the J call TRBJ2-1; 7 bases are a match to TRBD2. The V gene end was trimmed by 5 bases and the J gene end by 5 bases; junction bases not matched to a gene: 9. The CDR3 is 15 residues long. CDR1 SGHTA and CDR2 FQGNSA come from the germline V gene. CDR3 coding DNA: TGTGCCAGCAGCGGAAGCGGGGTCGTCAACAATGAGCAGTTCTTC. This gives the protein CASSGSGVVNNEQFF. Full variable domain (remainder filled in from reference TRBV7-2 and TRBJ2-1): GAGVSQSPSNKVTEKGKDVELRCDPISGHTALYWYRQSLGQGLEFLIYFQGNSAPDKSGLPSDRFSAERTGGSVSTLTIQRTQQEDSAVYLCASSGSGVVNNEQFFGPGTRLTVL.

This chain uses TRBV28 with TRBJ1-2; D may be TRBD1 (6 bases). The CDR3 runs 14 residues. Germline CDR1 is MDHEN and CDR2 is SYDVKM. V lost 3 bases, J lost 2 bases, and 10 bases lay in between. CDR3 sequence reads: CASSFDRMNYGYTF. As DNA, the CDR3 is TGTGCCAGCAGTTTCGACAGGATGAACTATGGCTACACCTTC.

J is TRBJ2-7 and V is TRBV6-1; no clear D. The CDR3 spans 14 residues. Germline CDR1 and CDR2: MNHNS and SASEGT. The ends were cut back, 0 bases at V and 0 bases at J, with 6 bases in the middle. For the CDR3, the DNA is TGTGCCAGCAGTGAAGCGGAGAGCTCCTACGAGCAGTACTTC. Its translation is CASSEAESSYEQYF.

The CDR3 loop reads CASRPVTYNSPLHF. The CDR3 DNA reads TGCGCCAGCAGGCCGGTAACCTATAATTCACCCCTCCACTTT. J is TRBJ1-6 and V is TRBV5-1; D unclear. Trimming took off 5 bases at V and 2 bases at J, with 8 bases between the two ends. From germline, CDR1 is SGHRS and CDR2 YFSETQ. CDR3 length: 14 amino acids.

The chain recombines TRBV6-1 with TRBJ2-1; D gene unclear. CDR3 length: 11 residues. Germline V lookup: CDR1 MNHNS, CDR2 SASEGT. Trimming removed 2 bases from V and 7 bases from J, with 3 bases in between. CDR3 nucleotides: TGTGCCAGCAGTGAACCTAATGAGCAGTTCTTC. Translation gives CASSEPNEQFF.

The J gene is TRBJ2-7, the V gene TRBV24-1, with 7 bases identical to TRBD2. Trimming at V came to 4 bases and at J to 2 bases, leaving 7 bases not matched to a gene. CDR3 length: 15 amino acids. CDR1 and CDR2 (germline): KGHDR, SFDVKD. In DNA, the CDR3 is TGTGCCACCAGTGACACCTCCGGGACTACCTACGAGCAGTACTTC. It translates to CATSDTSGTTYEQYF.

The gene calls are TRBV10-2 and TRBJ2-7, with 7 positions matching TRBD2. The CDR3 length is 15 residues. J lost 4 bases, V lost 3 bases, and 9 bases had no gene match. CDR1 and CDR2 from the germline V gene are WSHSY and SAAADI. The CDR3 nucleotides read TGCGCCAGCAGTGATTATTCCGGTAGCGGGTACGAGCAGTACTTC. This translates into CASSDYSGSGYEQYF.

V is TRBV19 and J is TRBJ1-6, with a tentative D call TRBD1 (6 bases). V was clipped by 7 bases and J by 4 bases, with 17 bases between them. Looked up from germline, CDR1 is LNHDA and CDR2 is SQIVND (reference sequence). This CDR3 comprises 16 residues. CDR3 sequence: CASTLTGDTYNSPLHF. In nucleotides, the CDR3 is TGTGCCAGTACCCTTACCGGGGACACTTATAATTCACCCCTCCACTTT.

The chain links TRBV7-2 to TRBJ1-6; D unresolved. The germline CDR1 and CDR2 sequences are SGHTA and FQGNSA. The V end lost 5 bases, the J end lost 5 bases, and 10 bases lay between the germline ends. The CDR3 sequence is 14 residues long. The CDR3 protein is CASSLTRNNSPLHF. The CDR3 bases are TGTGCCAGCAGCCTGACAAGGAATAATTCACCCCTCCACTTT. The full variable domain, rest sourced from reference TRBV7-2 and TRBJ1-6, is GAGVSQSPSNKVTEKGKDVELRCDPISGHTALYWYRQSLGQGLEFLIYFQGNSAPDKSGLPSDRFSAERTGGSVSTLTIQRTQQEDSAVYLCASSLTRNNSPLHFGNGTRLTVT.

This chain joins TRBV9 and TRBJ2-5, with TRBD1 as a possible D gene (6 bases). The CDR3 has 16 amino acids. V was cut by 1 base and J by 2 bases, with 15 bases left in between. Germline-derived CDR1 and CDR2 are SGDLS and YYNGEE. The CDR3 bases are TGTGCCAGCAGCGTAATAGGGGGAAGTGGGCAAGAGACCCAGTACTTC. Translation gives CASSVIGGSGQETQYF.

CDR3 sequence (DNA): TGTGCCAGCAGCAGACAGGGTCCATCTCTCTACGAGCAGTACTTC. Translating it yields CASSRQGPSLYEQYF. V and J are TRBV11-3 and TRBJ2-7, with TRBD1 matching 7 bases. Per germline, CDR1 SGHNT and CDR2 YENEEA. The trim removed 5 bases at V and 3 bases at J, leaving 10 bases unmatched. The CDR3 covers 15 residues.

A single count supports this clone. In nucleotides, the CDR3 is TGTGCCACCAGTGACTCCAGACAGGGTAACTATGGCTACACCTTC. It is translated as CATSDSRQGNYGYTF. The chain couples TRBV24-1 to TRBJ1-2; TRBD1 agrees at 7 bases. The CDR3 runs 15 residues. V lost 4 bases to trimming and J lost 1 base; unmatched junction nucleotides: 5. CDR1 is KGHDR, CDR2 SFDVKD, per germline.

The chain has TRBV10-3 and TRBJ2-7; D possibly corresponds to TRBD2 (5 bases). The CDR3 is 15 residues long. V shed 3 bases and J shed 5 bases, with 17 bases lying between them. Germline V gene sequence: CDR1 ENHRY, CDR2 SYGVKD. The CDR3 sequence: CAISDPGLAPHEQYF. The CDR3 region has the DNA TGTGCCATCAGTGACCCCGGACTTGCCCCCCACGAGCAGTACTTC.